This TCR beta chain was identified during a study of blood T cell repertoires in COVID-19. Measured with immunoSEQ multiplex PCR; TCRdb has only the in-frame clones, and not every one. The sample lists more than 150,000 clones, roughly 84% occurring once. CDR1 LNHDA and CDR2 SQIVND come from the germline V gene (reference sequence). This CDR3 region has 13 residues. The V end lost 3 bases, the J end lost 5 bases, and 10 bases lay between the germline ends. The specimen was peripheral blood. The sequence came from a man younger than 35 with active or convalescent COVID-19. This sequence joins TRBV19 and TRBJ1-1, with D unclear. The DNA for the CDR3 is TGTGCCAGTAGTATCGCCCTAGGAACTGAAGCTTTCTTT. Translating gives CASSIALGTEAFF.